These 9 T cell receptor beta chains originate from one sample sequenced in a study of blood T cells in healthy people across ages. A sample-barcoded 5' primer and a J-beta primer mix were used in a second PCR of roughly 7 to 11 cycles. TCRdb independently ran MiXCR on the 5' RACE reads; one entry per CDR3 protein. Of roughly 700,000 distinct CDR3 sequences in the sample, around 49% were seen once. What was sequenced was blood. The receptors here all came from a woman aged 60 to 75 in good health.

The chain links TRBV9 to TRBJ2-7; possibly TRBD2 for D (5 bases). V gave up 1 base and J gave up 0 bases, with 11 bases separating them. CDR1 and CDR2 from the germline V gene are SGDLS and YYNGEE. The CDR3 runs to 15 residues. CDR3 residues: CASSVSEGSSYEQYF. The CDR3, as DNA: TGTGCCAGCAGCGTAAGTGAAGGGAGCTCCTACGAGCAGTACTTC. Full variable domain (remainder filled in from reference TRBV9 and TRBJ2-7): DSGVTQTPKHLITATGQRVTLRCSPRSGDLSVYWYQQSLDQGLQFLIQYYNGEERAKGNILERFSAQQFPDLHSELNLSSLELGDSALYFCASSVSEGSSYEQYFGPGTRLTVT.

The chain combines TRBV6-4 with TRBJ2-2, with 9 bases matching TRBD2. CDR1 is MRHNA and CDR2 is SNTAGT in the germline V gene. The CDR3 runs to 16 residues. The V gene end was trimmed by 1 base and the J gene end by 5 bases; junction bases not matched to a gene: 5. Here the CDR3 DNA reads TGTGCCAGCAGTGACTTTAGCGGGAGAGGGACCGGGGAGCTGTTTTTT. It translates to CASSDFSGRGTGELFF.

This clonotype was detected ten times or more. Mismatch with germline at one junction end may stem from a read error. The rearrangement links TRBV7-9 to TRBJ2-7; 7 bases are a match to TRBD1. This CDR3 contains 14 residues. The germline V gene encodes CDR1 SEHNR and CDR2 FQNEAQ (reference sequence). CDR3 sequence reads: CASSSRQGSYEQYF. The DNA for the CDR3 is TGCGCCAGCAGCTCACGACAGGGCTCCTACGAGCAGTACTTC. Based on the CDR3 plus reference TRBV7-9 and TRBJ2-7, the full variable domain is DTGVSQNPRHKITKRGQNVTFRCDPISEHNRLYWYRQTLGQGPEFLTYFQNEAQLEKSRLLSDRFSAERPKGSFSTLEIQRTEQGDSAMYLCASSSRQGSYEQYFGPGTRLTVT.

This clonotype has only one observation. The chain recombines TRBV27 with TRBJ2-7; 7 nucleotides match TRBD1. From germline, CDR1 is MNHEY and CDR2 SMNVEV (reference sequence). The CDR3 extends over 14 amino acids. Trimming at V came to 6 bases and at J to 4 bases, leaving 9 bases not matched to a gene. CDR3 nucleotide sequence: TGTGCCAGCAGAAACGGACAGGAATTATACGAGCAGTACTTC. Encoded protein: CASRNGQELYEQYF.

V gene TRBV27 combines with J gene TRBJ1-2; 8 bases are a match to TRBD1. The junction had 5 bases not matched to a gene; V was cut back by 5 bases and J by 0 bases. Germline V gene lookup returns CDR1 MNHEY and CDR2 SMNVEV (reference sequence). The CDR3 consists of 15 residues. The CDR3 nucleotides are TGTGCCAGCAGTGCCTCAGGGGGCGCTAACTATGGCTACACCTTC. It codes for CASSASGGANYGYTF.

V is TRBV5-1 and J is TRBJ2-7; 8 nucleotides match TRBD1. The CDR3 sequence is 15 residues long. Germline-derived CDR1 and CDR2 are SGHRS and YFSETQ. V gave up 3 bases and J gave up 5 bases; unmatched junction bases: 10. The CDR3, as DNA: TGCGCCAGCAGCTATCAGGGGGCCCATACGGACGAGCAGTACTTC. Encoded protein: CASSYQGAHTDEQYF.

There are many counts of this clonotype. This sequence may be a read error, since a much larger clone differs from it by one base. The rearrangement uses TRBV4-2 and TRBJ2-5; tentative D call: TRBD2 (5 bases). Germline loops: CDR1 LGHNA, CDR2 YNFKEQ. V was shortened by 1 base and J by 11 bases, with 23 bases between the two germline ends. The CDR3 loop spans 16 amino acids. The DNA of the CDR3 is TGTGCCAGCAGCCAAGTATCAGCGGAGGAGTACAATGAGCAGTACTTC. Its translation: CASSQVSAEEYNEQYF.

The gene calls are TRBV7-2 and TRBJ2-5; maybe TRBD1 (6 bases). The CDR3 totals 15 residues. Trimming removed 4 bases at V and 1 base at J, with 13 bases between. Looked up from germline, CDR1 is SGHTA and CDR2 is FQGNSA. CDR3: CASSSRQAPQETQYF. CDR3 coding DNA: TGTGCCAGCAGCTCAAGACAGGCGCCCCAAGAGACCCAGTACTTC.

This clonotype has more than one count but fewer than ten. The DNA of the CDR3 is TGTGCCACCAGTGATTTGACTAGCGGCTCCTACAATGAGCAGTACTTC. This gives the protein CATSDLTSGSYNEQYF. The chain joins TRBV24-1 to TRBJ2-1; 8 bases are shared with TRBD2. The closer fit of TRBJ2-7 to the DNA end suggests the J call may be wrong. The germline gives CDR1 KGHDR, CDR2 SFDVKD. This CDR3 has 16 residues.